These T cell receptor beta chains were read from a single sample in a study of technical replicates of blood from a few donors. Only in-frame clones appear in the TCRdb table, and some are missing; sequencing was by immunoSEQ multiplex PCR. The profile covers under 100,000 clones, with roughly 96% appearing a single time and 0.3% to 0.35% taken by the ten largest. The sequenced sample was T cells isolated from PBMCs. The source of these receptors is a human donor in good health. Both conserved end residues are part of each CDR3. Fields, in order: clone size, D gene, J gene, V gene, CDR3 length, CDR3 protein, CDR3 DNA. The D gene is left open where the match is weak. The size of a clone is reported for some rows only, either as once, few or many, or as a class for expanded clones.

NA | TRBD1 | TRBJ2-7 | TRBV10-1 | 12 | CARKDRTYEQYF | TGCGCCAGAAAGGACAGGACTTACGAGCAGTACTTC
NA | TRBD1 | TRBJ2-1 | TRBV5-1 | 15 | CASSWGQGNYNEQFF | TGCGCCAGCAGCTGGGGACAGGGGAACTACAATGAGCAGTTCTTC
once | TRBD2 | TRBJ2-1 | TRBV7-3 | 15 | CASSDGTSIYNEQFF | TGTGCCAGCAGCGACGGGACTAGTATCTACAATGAGCAGTTCTTC
NA | TRBD1 | TRBJ2-1 | TRBV18 | 15 | CASSPTGGGYNEQFF | TGTGCCAGCTCACCAACAGGGGGCGGCTACAATGAGCAGTTCTTC
NA | NA | TRBJ1-2 | TRBV6-5 | 12 | CASAGELYGYTF | TGTGCCAGCGCCGGGGAACTCTATGGCTACACCTTC
NA | NA | TRBJ1-5 | TRBV6-1 | 14 | CASSEALQDQPQHF | TGTGCCAGCAGTGAAGCGTTACAGGATCAGCCCCAGCATTTT
NA | NA | TRBJ1-4 | TRBV5-4 | 12 | CASSGLNEKLFF | TGTGCCAGCAGCGGCCTGAATGAAAAACTGTTTTTT
NA | NA | TRBJ2-7 | TRBV28 | 10 | CATRAFEQYF | TGTGCCACCAGGGCTTTCGAGCAGTACTTC
NA | TRBD1 | TRBJ1-1 | TRBV30 | 15 | CAWIRDRGWDTEAFF | TGTGCCTGGATTAGGGACAGGGGATGGGACACTGAAGCTTTCTTT
NA | TRBD1 | TRBJ2-7 | TRBV19 | 15 | CASSSQGARGYEQYF | TGTGCCAGTAGTTCACAGGGGGCAAGGGGCTACGAGCAGTACTTC
NA | NA | TRBJ2-5 | TRBV30 | 16 | CAWNLRQVSWQETQYF | TGTGCCTGGAACCTCAGACAGGTCTCGTGGCAAGAGACCCAGTACTTC
NA | NA | TRBJ2-5 | TRBV2 | 15 | CASSQLTGRQETQYF | TGTGCCAGCAGTCAACTTACAGGACGCCAAGAGACCCAGTACTTC
NA | NA | TRBJ2-1 | TRBV6-5 | 12 | CAARRGPNEQFF | TGTGCCGCCCGGAGGGGGCCCAATGAGCAGTTCTTC
NA | NA | TRBJ2-3 | TRBV9 | 14 | CASSPGLSHDTQYF | TGTGCCAGCAGCCCGGGACTGTCCCATGATACGCAGTATTTT
NA | TRBD2 | TRBJ2-1 | TRBV9 | 16 | CASSTPSGRSYNEQFF | TGTGCCAGCAGCACCCCGAGCGGGAGGAGTTACAATGAGCAGTTCTTC
NA | NA | TRBJ1-2 | TRBV5-4 | 14 | CASSQNQGSYGFTF | TGTGCCAGCAGCCAAAATCAGGGGAGCTATGGCTTCACCTTC
NA | TRBD1 | TRBJ2-7 | TRBV27 | 17 | CASSPTHGTGIFYEQYF | TGTGCCAGCAGTCCAACCCACGGGACAGGGATCTTCTACGAGCAGTACTTC
NA | TRBD1 | TRBJ2-7 | TRBV14 | 15 | CASSTGTGGFYEQYF | TGTGCCAGCAGCACCGGGACAGGGGGCTTCTACGAGCAGTACTTC
NA | NA | TRBJ1-1 | TRBV28 | 13 | CASHEEMNTEAFF | TGTGCCAGCCACGAGGAAATGAACACTGAAGCTTTCTTT
NA | TRBD2 | TRBJ2-7 | TRBV28 | 15 | CASLLAGEFGYEQYF | TGTGCCAGCCTCCTAGCGGGAGAGTTTGGGTACGAGCAGTACTTC
NA | TRBD2 | TRBJ2-1 | TRBV6-1 | 16 | CASSELFGRLTNEQFF | TGTGCCAGCAGTGAACTTTTCGGGAGGCTAACCAATGAGCAGTTCTTC
few | NA | TRBJ2-1 | TRBV7-2 | 14 | CASSLAPPQNEQFF | TGTGCCAGCAGCTTAGCGCCCCCACAGAATGAGCAGTTCTTC
NA | TRBD2 | TRBJ2-7 | TRBV28 | 14 | CASSSYGGGYEQYF | TGTGCCAGCAGTTCTTATGGGGGGGGCTACGAGCAGTACTTC
NA | NA | TRBJ2-7 | TRBV4-2 | 16 | CASSQDKWGTGYEQYF | TGTGCCAGCAGCCAAGATAAGTGGGGGACTGGGTACGAGCAGTACTTC
NA | NA | TRBJ1-4 | TRBV30 | 14 | CAWSSTEFHEKLFF | TGTGCCTGGAGTTCTACAGAGTTTCATGAAAAACTGTTTTTT
NA | TRBD1 | TRBJ2-3 | TRBV18 | 16 | CASSPLGDRDMDTQYF | TGTGCCAGCTCACCACTGGGGGACAGGGACATGGATACGCAGTATTTT
NA | TRBD2 | TRBJ2-1 | TRBV4-3 | 13 | CASSQVSGTNKFF | TGCGCCAGCAGCCAAGTTTCCGGGACTAATAAGTTCTTC
NA | TRBD2 | TRBJ2-3 | TRBV9 | 16 | CASTPSSGRASRTQYF | TGTGCCAGCACCCCTTCTAGCGGGAGGGCCTCACGTACGCAGTATTTT
NA | TRBD1 | TRBJ1-1 | TRBV27 | 16 | CASSPPPTGANTEAFF | TGTGCCAGCAGTCCCCCCCCCACAGGGGCGAACACTGAAGCTTTCTTT
NA | TRBD2 | TRBJ2-7 | TRBV6-1 | 16 | CASSEAWREGLYEQYF | TGTGCCAGCAGTGAAGCTTGGCGGGAGGGCCTGTACGAGCAGTACTTC